The clone carrying this TCR beta chain turned up a few times. Its cognate antigen is unknown. These data originate in a study of beta chain features in type 1 diabetes. Expressed TCRB transcripts got sequenced, as all isolated RNA was reverse transcribed. Repertoires were generated with immunoSEQ multiplex PCR, while TCRdb's copy carries only in-frame clones and drops some. The sample contains hundreds of thousands of clones, around 15% of which appear only once. Study-level points and caveats: Moderate yet significant TCRB CDR3 shortening was seen in Type 1 diabetes patients in all four CD4+ subsets.

The CDR3 has 14 amino acids. Trimming took 4 bases from V and 6 from J, leaving 16 bases between them. Germline lookup yields CDR1 SGHRS and CDR2 YFSETQ. Source material: naive CD4+ T cells from blood. The V call is TRBV5-1, the J call TRBJ1-1; D is unresolved. The source is a man aged 18 to 29 with type 1 diabetes. CDR3 protein: CASSRRLDGSEAFF. CDR3 DNA sequence: TGCGCCAGCAGCCGCCGGTTGGATGGGTCTGAAGCTTTCTTT. Using reference TRBV5-1 and TRBJ1-1 for the parts outside the CDR3, the full variable domain is KAGVTQTPRYLIKTRGQQVTLSCSPISGHRSVSWYQQTPGQGLQFLFEYFSETQRNKGNFPGRFSGRQFSNSRSEMNVSTLELGDSALYLCASSRRLDGSEAFFGQGTRLTVV.